This T cell receptor (beta chain) was obtained from a study of neoadjuvant anti-PD-1 for oral cavity cancer. Across the whole study: Non-progressing patients received a fourth nivolumab dose near day 43, then surgery on days 50-56.

Six replicates per PBMC sample, mostly from about 460 ng of genomic DNA. The data were produced by immunoSEQ multiplex PCR, yet TCRdb's version contains in-frame clones alone and is incomplete. The sample shows thousands of clones, around three quarters of them seen only once. Deletions cut 4 bases from V and 4 bases from J, with 15 bases between. Germline assignment: CDR1 SGHRS and CDR2 YFSETQ. The CDR3 has 15 amino acids. This sample's time point: after neoadjuvant nivolumab, at surgical resection. Patients had HPV-negative, locally advanced oral cavity squamous cell carcinoma. Blood cells were analyzed directly, without culture or expansion.

This receptor was identified in a person between 40 and 79 years old with oral cavity squamous cell carcinoma. The material was PBMCs, obtained after nivolumab (anti-PD-1) treatment. The V call is TRBV5-1, the J call TRBJ2-1; D is unclear. This CDR3 reads CASSVQENPYNEQFF. As DNA, the CDR3 is TGCGCCAGCAGCGTGCAGGAAAATCCGTACAATGAGCAGTTCTTC.